The subject of this entry is one T cell receptor (beta chain). CDR3 length equals 13 residues. Trimming took 4 bases from V and 2 from J, leaving 6 bases between them. Germline-derived CDR1 and CDR2 are SGHAT and FQNNGV. The assay was immunoSEQ multiplex PCR, and TCRdb's table has in-frame clones only and misses some. The sample has around 160,000 clones, about four fifths seen once. This sample was taken from a study of blood T cell repertoires in COVID-19. Clinical history reported by participants formed the basis on which cohorts were assigned. Sequences were obtained from PBMCs or T cells enriched from blood (not recorded which). This TCR was sampled from a woman aged 55-75 years who had recovered from COVID-19. The chain combines TRBV11-2 with TRBJ1-3; tentative D call: TRBD1 (6 bases). This CDR3 reads CASSSGAGNTIYF. CDR3 in DNA: TGTGCCAGCAGCTCAGGGGCTGGAAACACCATATATTTT.